This entry lists 26 T cell receptor beta chains sequenced from one sample in a study of glioma-infiltrating T cells after dendritic cell vaccination. Here immunoSEQ multiplex PCR was the method, and the copy in TCRdb shows in-frame clones only, minus some. The data contain tens of thousands of clones, roughly 79% of them singletons. The source was blood, collected before dendritic cell vaccination. These receptors all come from a human donor with glioblastoma.

V is TRBV19 and J is TRBJ2-1, with D perhaps TRBD2 (6 bases). Germline V lookup: CDR1 LNHDA, CDR2 SQIVND (reference sequence). There are 12 residues in the CDR3. V gave up 3 bases and J gave up 8 bases, with 8 bases separating them. CDR3 in DNA: TGTGCCAGTAGTATTGCGGGGCATGAGCAGTTCTTC. Translating it yields CASSIAGHEQFF.

V usage is TRBV5-1 and J usage is TRBJ1-6; D gene unclear. Germline CDR1 is SGHRS and CDR2 is YFSETQ. The CDR3 spans 15 residues. Trimming shortened V by 5 bases and J by 6 bases, and 15 bases separated the two germline ends. CDR3 coding DNA: TGCGCCAGCAGGCCCGGGGAGCGGGGTAATTCACCCCTCCACTTT. This translates into CASRPGERGNSPLHF.

This clone was recorded only once. The chain combines TRBV19 with TRBJ1-2; 7 positions agree with TRBD1. The CDR3 extends over 18 amino acids. With 7 bases clipped from V and 3 bases from J, the junction kept 20 bases outside the gene matches. Germline V gene sequence: CDR1 LNHDA, CDR2 SQIVND (reference sequence). The CDR3 here is CASTLGPGGILNDYGYTF. The CDR3 bases are TGTGCCAGTACCCTCGGGCCAGGGGGTATTTTGAACGACTATGGCTACACCTTC. The full variable domain, in which reference TRBV19 and TRBJ1-2 provide the parts outside the CDR3, is DGGITQSPKYLFRKEGQNVTLSCEQNLNHDAMYWYRQDPGQGLRLIYYSQIVNDFQKGDIAEGYSVSREKKESFPLTVTSAQKNPTAFYLCASTLGPGGILNDYGYTFGSGTRLTVV.

The chain recombines TRBV5-4 with TRBJ2-7, with 8 bases fitting TRBD2. The germline gives CDR1 SGHNT, CDR2 YYREEE (reference sequence). The CDR3 consists of 15 residues. J gave up 5 bases and V 0 bases, and 7 bases lay outside the gene matches. CDR3 sequence reads: CASSLAGGGADEQYF. The CDR3 DNA follows: TGTGCCAGCAGCTTGGCGGGGGGGGGTGCGGACGAGCAGTACTTC.

This clone was counted a few times. The CDR3 spells CASSSTGALNEKLFF. As DNA, the CDR3 is TGCGCCAGCAGCTCGACAGGAGCCCTTAATGAAAAACTGTTTTTT. V gene TRBV5-1 combines with J gene TRBJ1-4; D perhaps matches TRBD1 (6 bases). V shed 3 bases and J shed 4 bases, with 13 bases lying between them. The CDR3 contains 15 residues. Germline assignment: CDR1 SGHRS and CDR2 YFSETQ.

The genes are TRBV10-3 and TRBJ1-3; TRBD1 is a possible D gene (5 bases). V was clipped by 6 bases and J by 0 bases, with 12 bases between them. CDR3 length equals 15 residues. The germline V gene encodes CDR1 ENHRY and CDR2 SYGVKD. The CDR3 protein is CAISETESSGNTIYF. The DNA of the CDR3 is TGTGCCATCAGCGAGACAGAAAGCTCTGGAAACACCATATATTTT.

This clone was seen a few times. The chain employs TRBV18 and TRBJ1-2, with TRBD1 as a possible D gene (6 bases). Germline loops: CDR1 KGHSH, CDR2 LQKENI. The germline V and J ends were trimmed by 6 bases and 4 bases, with 12 bases remaining between them. There are 13 residues in the CDR3. Written as DNA, the CDR3 is TGTGCCAGCTCCCTTACAGGGACCTATGGCTACACCTTC. Translating it yields CASSLTGTYGYTF.

This clone came up a few times. The chain combines TRBV9 with TRBJ2-1; the D is unclear. V gave up 0 bases and J gave up 5 bases, with 9 bases separating them. The CDR3 runs 14 residues. Germline-derived CDR1 and CDR2 are SGDLS and YYNGEE. CDR3 DNA sequence: TGTGCCAGCAGCGTAGGCCTAATCGACAATGAGCAGTTCTTC. Its translation is CASSVGLIDNEQFF. Full variable domain (rest looked up from reference TRBV9 and TRBJ2-1): DSGVTQTPKHLITATGQRVTLRCSPRSGDLSVYWYQQSLDQGLQFLIQYYNGEERAKGNILERFSAQQFPDLHSELNLSSLELGDSALYFCASSVGLIDNEQFFGPGTRLTVL.

The J gene is TRBJ1-4, the V gene TRBV6-1; the match to TRBD1 covers 7 bases. CDR1 and CDR2 (germline): MNHNS, SASEGT. J gave up 6 bases and V 7 bases, and 8 bases lay outside the gene matches. This CDR3 is 14 amino acids long. Written as DNA, the CDR3 is TGTGCCAGCAACCAACAGGGGTACGATGAAAAACTGTTTTTT. Translated, it gives CASNQQGYDEKLFF.

This clone appeared a single time. The chain has TRBV27 and TRBJ2-1, with TRBD2 matching 7 bases. The CDR3 runs 17 residues. The germline gives CDR1 MNHEY, CDR2 SMNVEV (reference sequence). The trim removed 7 bases at V and 0 bases at J, leaving 12 bases unmatched. This CDR3 is CASIRRRGGGSYNEQFF. For the CDR3, the DNA is TGTGCCAGCATTAGAAGAAGGGGCGGGGGCTCCTACAATGAGCAGTTCTTC.

The rearrangement uses TRBV7-2 and TRBJ2-6, with D hard to call. This CDR3 spans 15 amino acids. Trimming left V 3 bases short and J 3 bases short, with 9 bases between. Germline lookup yields CDR1 SGHTA and CDR2 FQGNSA. DNA for the CDR3: TGTGCCAGCAGCTTCACTACGTATGGGGCCAACGTCCTGACTTTC. This sequence encodes CASSFTTYGANVLTF.

The CDR3 region is CASSLGGGGDTQYF. The CDR3 region has the DNA TGTGCCAGCAGCTTAGGGGGCGGCGGAGATACGCAGTATTTT. V and J are TRBV11-3 and TRBJ2-3; TRBD1 is a possible D gene (5 bases). Trimming took off 1 base at V and 5 bases at J, with 10 bases between the two ends. CDR3 size: 14 residues. In germline, CDR1 is SGHNT, CDR2 YENEEA. Drawing the rest from reference TRBV11-3 and TRBJ2-3, the complete variable domain is EAGVVQSPRYKIIEKKQPVAFWCNPISGHNTLYWYLQNLGQGPELLIRYENEEAVDDSQLPKDRFSAERLKGVDSTLKIQPAELGDSAVYLCASSLGGGGDTQYFGPGTRLTVL.

V is TRBV4-2 and J is TRBJ2-7; 9 nucleotides agree with TRBD1. The CDR3 runs 15 residues. CDR1 is LGHNA, CDR2 YNFKEQ, per germline. The V gene end was trimmed by 3 bases and the J gene end by 5 bases; junction bases not matched to a gene: 8. The CDR3 nucleotides read TGTGCCAGCAGCCAGTCGGACAGGGGACCCCACGAGCAGTACTTC. The encoded protein is CASSQSDRGPHEQYF.

The CDR3 DNA sequence: TGCGCCAGCAGCCCCGGACAGGGGGCTGGGGAGACCCAGTACTTC. Its translation is CASSPGQGAGETQYF. The rearrangement joins TRBV5-1 to TRBJ2-5; 11 positions match TRBD1. There are 15 residues in the CDR3. Germline CDR1 reads SGHRS; CDR2 reads YFSETQ. V was clipped by 4 bases and J by 5 bases; unmatched bases: 7.

The gene calls are TRBV6-5 and TRBJ2-2, with 8 nucleotides matching TRBD1. Germline CDR1 is MNHEY and CDR2 is SVGAGI. The CDR3 totals 15 residues. The V and J ends lost 4 bases and 3 bases, in that order; junction bases with no gene match: 4. CDR3 sequence: CASSSGQGHTGELFF. In nucleotides, the CDR3 is TGTGCCAGCAGTTCCGGACAGGGCCACACCGGGGAGCTGTTTTTT.

The chain combines TRBV13 with TRBJ2-1; D is ambiguous. This CDR3 has 13 amino acids. Germline-derived CDR1 and CDR2 are PRHDT and FYEKMQ (reference sequence). Trimming removed 0 bases at V and 5 bases at J, with 5 bases between. The CDR3 bases are TGTGCCAGCAGCTTAGGACTGAACAATGAGCAGTTCTTC. It specifies CASSLGLNNEQFF.

The rearrangement links TRBV5-6 to TRBJ2-7; the match to TRBD1 covers 8 bases. The CDR3 is made up of 14 amino acids. CDR1 is SGHDT and CDR2 is YYEEEE in the germline V gene. V shed 0 bases, J shed 5 bases, and the junction held 4 bases outside the gene matches. The CDR3 here is CASSLVDRVDEQYF. In DNA, the CDR3 is TGTGCCAGCAGCTTGGTGGACAGGGTCGACGAGCAGTACTTC.

This chain connects TRBV6-5 to TRBJ2-1; 11 bases line up with TRBD2. V lost 0 bases and J lost 8; bases outside the gene matches: 6. The germline V gene has CDR1 MNHEY and CDR2 SVGAGI. There are 16 residues in the CDR3. The CDR3 spells CASSYSASGGLDEQFF. The CDR3 DNA is TGTGCCAGCAGTTACTCGGCTAGCGGGGGGTTAGATGAGCAGTTCTTC.

This sequence joins TRBV2 and TRBJ1-1, with 8 bases aligning to TRBD1. The germline CDR1 and CDR2 sequences are SNHLY and FYNNEI. V was pared by 2 bases and J by 1 base, with 3 bases of the junction left unmatched. CDR3 length: 15 residues. The CDR3 bases are TGTGCCAGCAGTGAATTGGGGACAGGGAACACTGAAGCTTTCTTT. The encoded protein is CASSELGTGNTEAFF.

The V gene is TRBV5-1, the J gene TRBJ1-1; possibly TRBD1 for D (5 bases). CDR3 length: 14 amino acids. CDR1 SGHRS and CDR2 YFSETQ come from the germline V gene. Trimming took off 1 base at V and 3 bases at J, with 10 bases between the two ends. DNA of the CDR3: TGCGCCAGCAGCTTGCTTCCGGGGGACACTGAAGCTTTCTTT. It is translated as CASSLLPGDTEAFF.

The V gene is TRBV5-4, the J gene TRBJ2-5; 10 bases map to TRBD1. This CDR3 spans 14 amino acids. The V and J ends lost 5 bases and 4 bases, in that order; junction bases with no gene match: 5. From germline, CDR1 is SGHNT and CDR2 YYREEE (reference sequence). CDR3 DNA sequence: TGTGCCAGCAGACAGGGACAGGGGATAGAGACCCAGTACTTC. Its protein product is CASRQGQGIETQYF.

This clone was seen a single time. The rearrangement links TRBV4-1 to TRBJ1-6, with TRBD1 identical over 11 bases. CDR1 is MGHRA and CDR2 is YSYEKL in the germline V gene. V lost 4 bases, J lost 7 bases, and 12 bases stayed unmatched. This CDR3 is 18 amino acids long. The CDR3 is CASSLGQGAYIENSPLHF. The CDR3, as DNA: TGCGCCAGCAGCCTTGGACAGGGGGCCTATATTGAGAATTCACCCCTCCACTTT.

This clone appeared once. In DNA form, the CDR3 reads TGTGCCAGCAGTTACGCACAGACCGCAACTAATGAAAAACTGTTTTTT. Amino acids: CASSYAQTATNEKLFF. The chain couples TRBV6-5 to TRBJ1-4; D is undetermined. Between the trimmed V and J ends, which lost 2 bases and 0 bases, there was a span of 10 bases. The CDR3 is 16 residues long. CDR1 and CDR2 (germline): MNHEY, SVGAGI.

V and J are TRBV9 and TRBJ1-3; D not resolved. The germline V and J ends were trimmed by 0 bases and 4 bases, with 11 bases remaining between them. The germline V gene has CDR1 SGDLS and CDR2 YYNGEE. The length of the CDR3 is 15 residues. DNA of the CDR3: TGTGCCAGCAGCGTAGAGGAAGGGAGCGGAAACACCATATATTTT. It specifies CASSVEEGSGNTIYF. Drawing the rest from reference TRBV9 and TRBJ1-3, the complete variable domain is DSGVTQTPKHLITATGQRVTLRCSPRSGDLSVYWYQQSLDQGLQFLIQYYNGEERAKGNILERFSAQQFPDLHSELNLSSLELGDSALYFCASSVEEGSGNTIYFGEGSWLTVV.

In this sample, this clone turned up once. The chain uses TRBV4-1 and TRBJ2-1, with a possible D match to TRBD1 (6 bases). The length of the CDR3 is 15 residues. CDR1 and CDR2 from the germline V gene are MGHRA and YSYEKL. Trimming stripped 4 bases from V and 1 base from J, with 11 bases between. CDR3 DNA sequence: TGCGCCAGCAGCCTTAGTGGACAGTCCTACAATGAGCAGTTCTTC. Its translation is CASSLSGQSYNEQFF.

CDR3 protein: CASSLGGDRVYEQYF. CDR3 in DNA: TGCGCCAGCAGCTTGGGCGGGGACAGGGTCTACGAGCAGTACTTC. This rearrangement joins TRBV5-1 to TRBJ2-7, with TRBD1 identical over 9 bases. CDR1 SGHRS and CDR2 YFSETQ come from the germline V gene. The CDR3 is made up of 15 amino acids. Trimming at V came to 0 bases and at J to 3 bases, leaving 4 bases not matched to a gene.